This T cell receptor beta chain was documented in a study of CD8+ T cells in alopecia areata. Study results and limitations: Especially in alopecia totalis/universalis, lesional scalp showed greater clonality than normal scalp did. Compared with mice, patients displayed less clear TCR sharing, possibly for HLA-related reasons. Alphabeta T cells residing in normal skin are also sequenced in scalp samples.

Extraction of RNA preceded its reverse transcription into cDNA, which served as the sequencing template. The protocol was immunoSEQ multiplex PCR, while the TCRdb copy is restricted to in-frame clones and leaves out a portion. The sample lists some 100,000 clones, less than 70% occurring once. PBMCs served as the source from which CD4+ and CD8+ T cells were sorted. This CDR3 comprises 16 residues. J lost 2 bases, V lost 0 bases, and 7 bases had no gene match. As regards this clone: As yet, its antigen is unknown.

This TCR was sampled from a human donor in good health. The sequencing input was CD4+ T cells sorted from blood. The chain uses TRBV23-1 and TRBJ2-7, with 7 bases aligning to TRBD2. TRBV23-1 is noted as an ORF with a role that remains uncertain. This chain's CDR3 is CASSQSGEGLTYEQYF. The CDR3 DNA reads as TGCGCCAGCAGTCAATCGGGGGAGGGCCTCACCTACGAGCAGTACTTC.